This TCR beta chain is from a study of blood T cell repertoires in COVID-19. The germline gives CDR1 SEHNR, CDR2 FQNEAQ (reference sequence). This CDR3 comprises 14 residues. V shed 6 bases and J shed 6 bases, with 12 bases lying between them. Produced via immunoSEQ multiplex PCR; TCRdb's table is partial and in-frame only. The sample has 280,000 or so clones, about 85% seen once; the top ten hold about 2.5%. The source of this sequence is a woman aged 45-65 years who had recovered from COVID-19. This chain connects TRBV7-9 to TRBJ1-6; tentatively, D is TRBD1 (5 bases). The material sequenced was PBMCs or T cells enriched from blood (not recorded which). This chain's CDR3 is CASRGGGANSPLHF. In nucleotides, the CDR3 is TGTGCCAGCAGGGGAGGAGGGGCTAATTCACCCCTCCACTTT.